Listed here are 4 T cell receptor beta chains from one sample, sequenced in a study of CD8 T cells in ankylosing spondylitis. TCRdb re-derived calls from the 5' RACE reads in MiXCR, one entry per CDR3 protein. Of roughly 130,000 distinct CDR3 sequences in the sample, about 7% are singletons; the top ten hold more than 10%. Sequencing was carried out using blood, either unsorted or a sorted T cell fraction (not recorded which). The receptors were sampled from a male donor with ankylosing spondylitis or in good health (not recorded which).

The J gene is TRBJ2-4, the V gene TRBV28; maybe TRBD2 (7 bases). Germline V gene lookup returns CDR1 MDHEN and CDR2 SYDVKM. The V gene lost 3 bases and the J gene lost 0 bases, with 18 bases spanning the gap. This CDR3 is built from 18 residues. For the CDR3, the DNA is TGTGCCAGCAGTTTGGGGGCTAGCGGAAATATAGCCAAAAACATTCAGTACTTC. As protein: CASSLGASGNIAKNIQYF.

In its sample, this clonotype was seen many times. This rearrangement joins TRBV20-1 to TRBJ1-6, with 12 bases fitting TRBD1. This CDR3 is built from 16 residues. Germline V gene sequence: CDR1 DFQATT, CDR2 SNEGSKA (reference sequence). V trimming: 0 bases; J trimming: 7 bases; junction bases outside the gene matches: 4. The DNA for the CDR3 is TGCAGTGCTAGAGATCCCGGGACAGGGGGCAATTCACCCCTCCACTTT. Amino acid sequence: CSARDPGTGGNSPLHF.

This clonotype came up many times. The chain employs TRBV7-9 and TRBJ1-4; 7 bases map to TRBD1. Germline CDR1 is SEHNR and CDR2 is FQNEAQ (reference sequence). This CDR3 comprises 15 residues. With V trimmed by 5 bases and J by 4 bases, 7 bases remained unmatched. CDR3 DNA sequence: TGTGCCAGCAGCCCCGGGACAGCGTATAATGAAAAACTGTTTTTT. Translating it yields CASSPGTAYNEKLFF.

Regarding this clonotype: Given a much more abundant clone one base away, this may be a read error. V usage is TRBV18 and J usage is TRBJ2-6; 9 bases fit TRBD1. The junction had 12 bases not matched to a gene; V was cut back by 6 bases and J by 0 bases. The CDR3 runs 19 residues. CDR1 and CDR2 from the germline V gene are KGHSH and LQKENI. The CDR3 is CASSPQVGQGFSGANVLTF. CDR3 in DNA: TGTGCCAGCTCTCCTCAAGTGGGACAGGGATTCTCTGGGGCCAACGTCCTGACTTTC.